This note documents a single TCR beta chain sequence. Its cognate antigen is unknown. TCRdb re-called the 5' RACE reads through MiXCR, storing one row per CDR3 protein. The table has 600,000 to 800,000 distinct CDR3 sequences, over 20% seen once. V shed 6 bases and J shed 0 bases, with 12 bases lying between them. The CDR3 is 14 residues long. These data come from a study of identical twins. General observations from the study: Sequences that were beta out-of-frame showed weaker excess twin sharing.

These same data were also listed under a study on T cells expressing NK-cell markers. From that paper: The authors restricted sorting to alpha-beta TCR T cells with an anti-gamma-delta TCR antibody in several experiments.

The clonotype comes from a young woman in good health. Specimen: PBMCs. The chain is built from TRBV12-3 or TRBV12-4 and TRBJ2-7, with D tentatively TRBD1 (5 bases). CDR3 nucleotides: TGTGCCAGCAGCGAAGACAGAAACTCCTACGAGCAGTACTTC. This gives the protein CASSEDRNSYEQYF.